Below are 23 T cell receptor beta chains sequenced from a single sample in a study of Graves' ophthalmopathy and Graves' hyperthyroidism (dated by TCRdb to 2016 to 2019). The run used an Illumina HiSeq 2000. TCR beta CDR3 regions were amplified from RNA transcripts for repertoire sequencing. The first round of RT-PCR was done with HTBI primers and the Qiagen OneStep RT-PCR kit, and was followed by a second round of multiplex PCR, then size selection and purification. Using fastp trimming at Q25 and MiXCR clonotype assembly, TCRdb reanalyzed the public sequencing data and kept in-frame beta chains. Identical CDR3 proteins give one entry, which carries the most common genes and DNA. For this sample there are some 360,000 distinct CDR3 sequences; about 18% appear just once. The ten largest clones capture 2.4% of the sample. Sequencing input: peripheral blood. The receptors shown here come from an adult woman with stable Graves' hyperthyroidism.

The chain links TRBV3-1 to TRBJ1-1; 9 bases line up with TRBD1. The CDR3 sequence is 14 residues long. Trimming at V came to 2 bases and at J to 5 bases, leaving 3 bases not matched to a gene. Germline V lookup: CDR1 LGHDT, CDR2 YNNKEL (reference sequence). CDR3 coding DNA: TGTGCCAGCAGCCAACGGGACAGGGAGACTGAAGCTTTCTTT. This codes for CASSQRDRETEAFF.

This clonotype has at least ten counts. V usage is TRBV6-2 or TRBV6-3 and J usage is TRBJ2-4; 9 nucleotides match TRBD1. V lost 2 bases to trimming and J lost 1 base; unmatched junction nucleotides: 3. Germline lookup yields CDR1 MNHEY and CDR2 SVGEGT. CDR3 size: 16 residues. CDR3 bases: TGTGCCAGCAGTTACCGCGGACAGGGGGCCAAAAACATTCAGTACTTC. Residues: CASSYRGQGAKNIQYF.

This clonotype was seen many times. V is TRBV7-9 and J is TRBJ2-7, with 10 positions matching TRBD1. Germline assignment: CDR1 SEHNR and CDR2 FQNEAQ (reference sequence). Losses at the gene ends were 8 bases for V and 6 bases for J; bases not matched to a gene: 13. The CDR3 runs 15 residues. The CDR3 protein is CASGPPGQGTGEQYF. The DNA of the CDR3 is TGTGCCAGCGGACCTCCGGGACAGGGGACTGGCGAGCAGTACTTC.

This clonotype was counted ten times or more. The chain uses TRBV28 and TRBJ2-7; D is uncertain. Looked up from germline, CDR1 is MDHEN and CDR2 is SYDVKM. The CDR3 covers 12 residues. V was pared by 7 bases and J by 7 bases, with 14 bases between. CDR3 residues: CASKHPASEQYF. The CDR3 nucleotides read TGTGCCAGCAAGCACCCCGCTTCGGAGCAGTACTTC.

This clonotype was counted between two and nine times. This sequence joins TRBV28 and TRBJ2-7, with 7 nucleotides matching TRBD1. CDR3 length equals 14 residues. In germline, CDR1 is MDHEN, CDR2 SYDVKM. Trimming removed 3 bases from V and 4 bases from J; junction bases left unmatched: 6. The CDR3 is CASSLVGQRYEQYF. The CDR3 nucleotides read TGTGCCAGCAGTTTGGTGGGACAGAGATACGAGCAGTACTTC.

This clonotype was seen ten or more times. The chain uses TRBV12-5 and TRBJ2-7; D is perhaps TRBD1 (6 bases). CDR1 is LGHNT, CDR2 FRNRAP, per germline. This CDR3 is 17 amino acids long. V lost 2 bases and J 3 bases, leaving 20 bases between the germline ends. Written as DNA, the CDR3 is TGTGCTAGTGGTTTGCACATCCTGAACAGGGCTTTCTACGAGCAGTACTTC. It yields the protein CASGLHILNRAFYEQYF.

Concerning this clonotype itself: A much more abundant neighbour one base away suggests this may be a read error. V usage is TRBV12-3 or TRBV12-4 and J usage is TRBJ2-7; 7 bases are shared with TRBD2. The CDR3 runs 12 residues. The CDR3 DNA follows: TGTGCCACCGCCCGGGGGGATGAAGAGCGGTACTTC. Its translation is CATARGDEERYF.

Details on this clonotype: This may be a read error, as it is one base from a much larger clone. J is TRBJ1-1 and V is TRBV30; D possibly corresponds to TRBD1 (5 bases). Germline CDR1 GTSNPN, CDR2 SVGIG (reference sequence). This CDR3 contains 15 residues. V lost 0 bases and J 2 bases, leaving 13 bases between the germline ends. The CDR3, as DNA: TGTGCCTGGAGTGTACACAAGGGGTCTAACACTGAAGCTTTCTTT. Encoded protein: CAWSVHKGSNTEAFF.

This clonotype was seen at least ten times. This chain uses TRBV20-1 with TRBJ2-2, with D hard to call. V was pared by 6 bases and J by 0 bases, with 20 bases between. The CDR3 consists of 17 residues. The germline V gene has CDR1 DFQATT and CDR2 SNEGSKA (reference sequence). The CDR3 DNA reads TGCAGTGCGTCGGCCATACCTAGACTTCCGAACACCGGGGAGCTGTTTTTT. It encodes CSASAIPRLPNTGELFF.

V and J are TRBV6-1 and TRBJ2-5, with TRBD2 as a possible D gene (6 bases). The V and J ends lost 1 base and 7 bases respectively, with 31 bases between them. This CDR3 has 20 residues. From germline, CDR1 is MNHNS and CDR2 SASEGT. Written as DNA, the CDR3 is TGTGCCAGCAGTGAAGAGGACCCGACGGTGGTCTCCAGGTCGCGGGGGACCCAGTACTTC. Translated, it gives CASSEEDPTVVSRSRGTQYF.

With respect to this clonotype: A much larger clonotype is one base distant, so this may be a read error. The genes are TRBV12-3 or TRBV12-4 and TRBJ1-3; the D gene is possibly TRBD1 (5 bases). The CDR3 loop spans 14 amino acids. This chain's CDR3 is CVSNDRSSGNTIYF. CDR3 nucleotides: TGTGTCAGCAATGACAGAAGCTCTGGAAACACCATATATTTT.

V usage is TRBV12-3 or TRBV12-4 and J usage is TRBJ1-1; no definite D call. With 5 bases removed from V and 8 bases from J, the gap between germline ends came to 18 bases. The CDR3 is made up of 14 amino acids. The CDR3 here is CASSRPDGNGEAFF. The CDR3 DNA sequence: TGTGCCAGCAGTCGCCCCGACGGTAACGGAGAAGCTTTCTTT.

This clonotype was counted at least ten times. The rearrangement uses TRBV28 and TRBJ1-2; weak D call: TRBD1 (6 bases). The length of the CDR3 is 13 residues. Trimming shortened V by 3 bases and J by 6 bases, and 11 bases separated the two germline ends. CDR1 and CDR2 (germline): MDHEN, SYDVKM. CDR3: CASSLRRDNGYTF. As DNA, the CDR3 is TGTGCCAGCAGTTTGCGCCGGGACAATGGCTACACCTTC.

CDR3: CSVELVEAYGYTF. The CDR3 DNA reads as TGCAGCGTTGAACTGGTGGAAGCGTATGGCTACACCTTC. The chain links TRBV29-1 to TRBJ1-2; D remains unclear. The germline gives CDR1 SQVTM, CDR2 ANQGSEA. The CDR3 spans 13 residues. Trimming left V 2 bases short and J 5 bases short, with 12 bases between.

This clonotype showed up many times. The chain uses TRBV6-4 and TRBJ1-3; D uncertain. The CDR3 sequence is 12 residues long. With 0 bases removed from V and 8 bases from J, the gap between germline ends came to 5 bases. Germline V gives CDR1 MRHNA, CDR2 SNTAGT. CDR3 sequence reads: CASSDSSYTIYF. CDR3 sequence (DNA): TGTGCCAGCAGTGACTCGAGCTACACCATATATTTT.

Remarks on this clonotype: This may arise from a read error, as a much more abundant clone is one base away. This chain links TRBV6-2 or TRBV6-3 with TRBJ2-5, with D unclear. Per germline, CDR1 MNHEY and CDR2 SVGEGT. This CDR3 is 12 amino acids long. CDR3 nucleotides: TGTGCCAGCACCCAGATAGGAAACATTCAGAACTTC. Protein sequence: CASTQIGNIQNF.

This clonotype was observed at least ten times. The CDR3 here is CASSTRLAVYEQYF. In nucleotides, the CDR3 is TGTGCCAGCAGCACGCGACTAGCTGTGTACGAGCAGTACTTC. This chain uses TRBV7-8 with TRBJ2-7, with 7 bases matching TRBD2. The trim removed 5 bases at V and 4 bases at J, leaving 8 bases unmatched. Germline assignment: CDR1 SGHVS and CDR2 FQNEAQ. CDR3 size: 14 residues.

This clonotype has at least ten counts. CDR3 coding DNA: TGTGCCAGCAGTAAATCTGGGTTAGAGACCCAGTACTTC. Its protein is CASSKSGLETQYF. The chain links TRBV12-3 or TRBV12-4 to TRBJ2-5; D uncertain. The CDR3 runs to 13 residues. V was shortened by 5 bases and J by 4 bases, with 11 bases between the two germline ends.

This clonotype was observed a handful of times. Mismatch with germline at one junction end may stem from a read error. This chain uses TRBV4-1 with TRBJ1-2, with D maybe TRBD1 (5 bases). CDR3 size: 16 residues. Germline V gene sequence: CDR1 MGHRA, CDR2 YSYEKL. CDR3 loop: CASSLSGASGNYGCTF. The CDR3 bases are TGCGCCAGCAGCTTATCCGGGGCGTCTGGGAACTATGGCTGCACCTTC.

There are many counts of this clonotype. The chain is built from TRBV12-3 or TRBV12-4 and TRBJ2-4; D remains ambiguous. CDR3 length: 13 residues. Trimming left V 3 bases short and J 5 bases short, with 8 bases between. CDR3 bases: TGTGCCAGCAGTTTCGGGCTCGAAAACATTCAGTACTTC. Protein product: CASSFGLENIQYF.

Ten or more counts support this clonotype. V is TRBV9 and J is TRBJ1-2; D is possibly TRBD1 (5 bases). The length of the CDR3 is 15 residues. The V gene's germline CDR1 is SGDLS and CDR2 YYNGEE. Trimming shortened V by 0 bases and J by 6 bases, and 15 bases separated the two germline ends. The CDR3, as DNA: TGTGCCAGCAGCGTAGGTCGAGTTGGAGGGGATGGCTACACCTTC. Its translation is CASSVGRVGGDGYTF.

This clonotype appeared many times. This chain links TRBV13 with TRBJ2-7; no clear D gene. Germline-derived CDR1 and CDR2 are PRHDT and FYEKMQ (reference sequence). Trimming took 5 bases from V and 2 from J, leaving 7 bases between them. This CDR3 region has 12 residues. CDR3: CASSAFPYEQYF. CDR3 bases: TGTGCCAGCAGCGCCTTTCCCTACGAGCAGTACTTC.

In this sample, this clonotype turned up a few times. The CDR3 DNA follows: TGCAGTGCTAGAGATCGGCCTAGCGGGAGGATAGGAGAGACCCAGTACTTC. Protein sequence: CSARDRPSGRIGETQYF. The V gene is TRBV20-1, the J gene TRBJ2-5; 11 nucleotides align to TRBD2. V was clipped by 0 bases and J by 4 bases; unmatched bases: 10. The CDR3 has 17 amino acids. The V gene's germline CDR1 is DFQATT and CDR2 SNEGSKA (reference sequence).